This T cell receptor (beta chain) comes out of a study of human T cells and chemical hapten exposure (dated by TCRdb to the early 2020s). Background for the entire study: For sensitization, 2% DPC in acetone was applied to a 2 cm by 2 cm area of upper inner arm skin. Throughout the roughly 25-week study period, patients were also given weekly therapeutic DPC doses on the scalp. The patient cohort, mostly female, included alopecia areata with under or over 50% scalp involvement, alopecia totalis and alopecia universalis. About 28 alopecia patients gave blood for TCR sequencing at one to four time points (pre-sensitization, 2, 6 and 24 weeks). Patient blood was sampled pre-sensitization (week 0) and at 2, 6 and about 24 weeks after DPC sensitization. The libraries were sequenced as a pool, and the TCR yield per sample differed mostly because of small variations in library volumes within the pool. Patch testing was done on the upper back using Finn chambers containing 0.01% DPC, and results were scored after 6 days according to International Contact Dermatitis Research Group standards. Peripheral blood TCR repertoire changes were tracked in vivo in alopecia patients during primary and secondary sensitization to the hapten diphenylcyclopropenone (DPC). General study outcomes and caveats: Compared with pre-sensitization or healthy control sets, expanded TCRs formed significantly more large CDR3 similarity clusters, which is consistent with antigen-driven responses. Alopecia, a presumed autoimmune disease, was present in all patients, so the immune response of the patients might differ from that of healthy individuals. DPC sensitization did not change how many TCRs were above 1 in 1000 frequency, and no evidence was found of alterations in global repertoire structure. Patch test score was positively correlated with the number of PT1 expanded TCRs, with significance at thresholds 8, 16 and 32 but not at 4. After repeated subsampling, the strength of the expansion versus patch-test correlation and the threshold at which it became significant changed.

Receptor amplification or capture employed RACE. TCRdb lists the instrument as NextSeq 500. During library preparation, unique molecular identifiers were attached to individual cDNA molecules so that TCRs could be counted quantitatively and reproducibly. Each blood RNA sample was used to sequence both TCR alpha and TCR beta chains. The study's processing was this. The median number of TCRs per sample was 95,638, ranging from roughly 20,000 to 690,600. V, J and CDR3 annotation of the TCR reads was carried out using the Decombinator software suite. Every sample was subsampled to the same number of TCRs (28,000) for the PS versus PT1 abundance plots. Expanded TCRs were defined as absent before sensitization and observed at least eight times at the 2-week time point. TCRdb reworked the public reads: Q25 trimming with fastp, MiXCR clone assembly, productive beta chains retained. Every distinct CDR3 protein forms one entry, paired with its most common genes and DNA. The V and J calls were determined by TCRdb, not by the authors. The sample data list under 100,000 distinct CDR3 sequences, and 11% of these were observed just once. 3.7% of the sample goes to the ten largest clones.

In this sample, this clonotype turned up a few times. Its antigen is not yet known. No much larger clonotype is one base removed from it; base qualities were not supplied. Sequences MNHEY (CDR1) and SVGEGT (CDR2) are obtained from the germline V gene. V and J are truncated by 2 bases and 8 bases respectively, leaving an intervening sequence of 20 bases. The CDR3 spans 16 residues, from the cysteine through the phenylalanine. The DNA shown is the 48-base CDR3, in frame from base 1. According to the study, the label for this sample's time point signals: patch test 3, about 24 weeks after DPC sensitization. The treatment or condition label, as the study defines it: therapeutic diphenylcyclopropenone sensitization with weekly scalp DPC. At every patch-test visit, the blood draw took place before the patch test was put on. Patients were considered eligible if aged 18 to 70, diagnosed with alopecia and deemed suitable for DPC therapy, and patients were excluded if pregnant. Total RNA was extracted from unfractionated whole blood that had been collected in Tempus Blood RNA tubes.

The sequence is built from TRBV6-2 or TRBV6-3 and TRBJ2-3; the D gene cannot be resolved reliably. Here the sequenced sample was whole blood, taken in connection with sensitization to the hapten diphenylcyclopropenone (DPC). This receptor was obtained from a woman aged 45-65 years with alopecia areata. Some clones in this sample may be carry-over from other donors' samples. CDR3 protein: CASSYPRMGGSATQYF. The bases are TGTGCCAGCAGTTACCCCCGGATGGGCGGTTCAGCTACGCAGTATTTT.